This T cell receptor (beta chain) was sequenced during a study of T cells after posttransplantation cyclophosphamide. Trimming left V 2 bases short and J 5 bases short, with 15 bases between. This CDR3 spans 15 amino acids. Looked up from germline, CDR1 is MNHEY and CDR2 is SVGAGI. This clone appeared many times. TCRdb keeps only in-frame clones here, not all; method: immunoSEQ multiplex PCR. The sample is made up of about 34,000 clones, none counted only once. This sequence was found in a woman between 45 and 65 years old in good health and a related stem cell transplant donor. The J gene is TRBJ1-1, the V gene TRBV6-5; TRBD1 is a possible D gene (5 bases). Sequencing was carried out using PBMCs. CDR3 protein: CASSYPGTGGTEAFF. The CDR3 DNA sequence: TGTGCCAGCAGTTACCCCGGGACTGGCGGAACTGAAGCTTTCTTT.